This entry features one T cell receptor (beta chain) sequence. The antigen remains undetermined. The data were obtained in a study of blood T cells in healthy people across ages. Primers used in a second PCR of about 7 to 12 cycles were a sample-barcoded 5' primer and a J-beta primer mix. TCRdb ran MiXCR on the 5' RACE reads and lists one entry per CDR3 protein. The repertoire has about 1 million distinct CDR3 sequences, over 35% of them found once; the top ten carry about 20%. Study findings and constraints: Getting older went along with TCR beta diversity per million T cells dropping roughly linearly.

Source material: blood. The origin of this receptor is a woman in her sixties in good health.

The CDR3 DNA reads as TGCAGTGCTACTCCCCTTGAGGGTCGGGGGGACGGCTACACCTTC. Translated, it gives CSATPLEGRGDGYTF. V gene TRBV20-1 combines with J gene TRBJ1-2; TRBD1 might be the D (5 bases). In germline, CDR1 is DFQATT, CDR2 SNEGSKA (reference sequence). V was shortened by 4 bases and J by 8 bases, with 23 bases between the two germline ends. This CDR3 is built from 15 residues.